This T cell receptor beta chain derives from a study of blood T cell repertoires in COVID-19 (TCRdb year 2020). Looking at the study overall: Samples covering the acute and convalescent phases of COVID-19 were provided by collaborators in the United States, Italy and Spain. The prospective study material was composed of cDNA or gDNA derived from T cells, B-cell-depleted T cells, or PBMCs. The dataset comprised deeply sampled blood TCRbeta repertoires from subjects exposed to, actively infected with, or recovered from COVID-19. The repertoires were released in a freely available public database intended as a resource for research on the immune response to SARS-CoV-2. The samples were drawn from two sources: the first 160 participants of the ongoing ImmuneRACE study, and over 1,000 subjects contributed by 6 global collaborators. The sample metadata nearly always contained a de-identified subject ID, COVID-19 status, age in years and sex. Where HLA class I and class II types were available, the types were taken from metadata supplied by the sample provider, not from assay-based typing. The investigation overall reported the following: Clinical and demographic metadata were provided uncurated, with the amount varying by source and participant.

TCRbeta CDR3 regions were amplified from genomic DNA using the immunoSEQ Assay, a bias-controlled multiplex PCR. Turning to the authors' computational methods: The number of nucleated cells in each sample was estimated by amplification of reference gene primers within the assay. To quantify the absolute abundance of each unique TCRbeta CDR3 rearrangement, sequence reads were collapsed and filtered. For each sample, productive Simpson clonality was calculated by taking the square root of Simpson's diversity index across productive rearrangements. Imported from immuneACCESS, the table was reduced by TCRdb to in-frame sequences with V and J called. These copies leave out some clones; in studies compared against another copy, an unresolved V gene accounts for under half, and the cause of the remainder is not known. From that table come the V and J calls and clone size; the DNA was used to work out D and trimming. The sample table lists roughly 87,000 clones, more than 70% of them with a count of one. Approximately 8.1% of the sample is taken by the ten largest.

Each collaborating institution followed its own protocols to collect whole blood in K2EDTA tubes. For TCRbeta analysis, collaborators shipped samples in one of three forms: frozen whole blood, isolated PBMCs, or DNA extracted from either of those sample types. Comments on this clone: No antigen is known for it. No much larger clone exists at a distance of one base, and base qualities are not known.

V and J are truncated by 2 bases and 4 bases respectively, leaving an intervening sequence of 12 bases. Spanning cysteine to phenylalanine, the CDR3 consists of 15 amino acids. The read is trimmed to its CDR3 DNA, 45 bases read in frame from base 1. CDR1 MDHEN and CDR2 SYDVKM are derived from the germline V gene. This receptor was identified in a man in his fifties with active COVID-19. In this chain, TRBV28 is recombined with TRBJ2-1; a confident D gene designation cannot be given. The sequenced sample was peripheral blood. The CDR3 protein: CASSLTETLYNEQFF. Read as DNA, the sequence is TGTGCCAGCAGTTTAACAGAGACACTTTACAATGAGCAGTTCTTC.